This entry lists 13 T cell receptor beta chains sequenced from one sample in a study of blood T cell repertoires in COVID-19 (dated by TCRdb to the early 2020s). The library was generated by the immunoSEQ multiplex PCR assay. TCRdb's version of the immuneACCESS table is confined to in-frame rearrangements and falls short of the full clone set. An unresolved V gene accounts for under half of the shortfall where checked; the remainder is of unknown origin. Across this sample there are about 320,000 clones, with 70% to 90% seen only once. 7.2% of the sample comes from the top ten. The specimen was peripheral blood. The receptors originated from a human donor in a cohort sampled during active COVID-19.

The chain employs TRBV30 and TRBJ1-5, with 9 bases fitting TRBD1. Germline V gives CDR1 GTSNPN, CDR2 SVGIG (reference sequence). The CDR3 loop spans 17 amino acids. J gave up 2 bases and V 1 base, and 9 bases lay outside the gene matches. The CDR3 DNA sequence: TGTGCCTGGAGTGGTGACAGGGGGAACCCTGGCAATCAGCCCCAGCATTTT. Its translation is CAWSGDRGNPGNQPQHF.

The V call is TRBV6-5, the J call TRBJ1-2; D possibly corresponds to TRBD1 (6 bases). The CDR3 has 14 residues. V was trimmed by 7 bases and J by 8 bases, leaving 20 bases between them. The germline gives CDR1 MNHEY, CDR2 SVGAGI. The CDR3 DNA sequence: TGTGCCAGCATCAGAGGGTGGGGGCTAGGCGGCTACACCTTC. This translates into CASIRGWGLGGYTF.

This chain joins TRBV25-1 and TRBJ2-7; 8 bases line up with TRBD2. V lost 4 bases and J lost 2; bases outside the gene matches: 4. The CDR3 sequence is 14 residues long. Per the germline V gene, CDR1 is MGHDK and CDR2 is SYGVNS. The CDR3 protein is CASSAPGGPYEQYF. CDR3 in DNA: TGTGCCAGCAGTGCACCGGGGGGGCCCTACGAGCAGTACTTC.

V and J are TRBV15 and TRBJ1-1; D is possibly TRBD1 (6 bases). The CDR3 is made up of 18 amino acids. The germline gives CDR1 LNHNV, CDR2 YYDKDF (reference sequence). V lost 1 base, J lost 4 bases, and 22 bases lay in between. CDR3 region: CATSRANPGHSGGTEAFF. The CDR3 DNA reads TGTGCCACCAGCAGAGCTAACCCGGGACACTCAGGAGGCACTGAAGCTTTCTTT. Variable domain in full (rest from reference TRBV15 and TRBJ1-1): DAMVIQNPRYQVTQFGKPVTLSCSQTLNHNVMYWYQQKSSQAPKLLFHYYDKDFNNEADTPDNFQSRRPNTSFCFLDIRSPGLGDTAMYLCATSRANPGHSGGTEAFFGQGTRLTVV.

The V call is TRBV20-1, the J call TRBJ1-1; D possibly corresponds to TRBD1 (5 bases). The CDR3 has 14 amino acids. With 3 bases removed from V and 3 bases from J, the gap between germline ends came to 14 bases. CDR1 and CDR2 (germline): DFQATT, SNEGSKA (reference sequence). The DNA of the CDR3 is TGCAGTGCTAGTTCGGGGGTTGGGGACACTGAAGCTTTCTTT. Its protein product is CSASSGVGDTEAFF.

This rearrangement joins TRBV11-2 to TRBJ1-5; D uncertain. This CDR3 has 15 residues. The ends were cut back, 0 bases at V and 1 base at J, with 7 bases in the middle. Germline lookup yields CDR1 SGHAT and CDR2 FQNNGV. Here the CDR3 DNA reads TGTGCCAGCAGCTTAGATACCAGGAGCAATCAGCCCCAGCATTTT. It is translated as CASSLDTRSNQPQHF.

J is TRBJ1-2 and V is TRBV5-5, with D perhaps TRBD1 (5 bases). The CDR3 length is 15 residues. Germline assignment: CDR1 SGHKS and CDR2 YYEKEE (reference sequence). V lost 3 bases and J lost 0, with 12 bases in between. The CDR3 nucleotides read TGTGCCAGCAGCTGGACATATCCTACTAACTATGGCTACACCTTC. Protein product: CASSWTYPTNYGYTF.

The genes are TRBV6-5 and TRBJ1-5; TRBD1 aligns across 9 bases. V lost 4 bases and J lost 5; bases outside the gene matches: 9. This CDR3 is 16 amino acids long. From germline, CDR1 is MNHEY and CDR2 SVGAGI. DNA for the CDR3: TGTGCCAGCAGTTCCTTGGACAGGGGATTTCATCAGCCCCAGCATTTT. Translation gives CASSSLDRGFHQPQHF.

The chain couples TRBV7-9 to TRBJ2-5; D may be TRBD2 (6 bases). V shed 3 bases and J shed 5 bases, with 16 bases lying between them. Germline CDR1 and CDR2: SEHNR and FQNEAQ (reference sequence). CDR3 length equals 15 residues. The CDR3 spells CASSLASERGETQYF. In DNA, the CDR3 is TGTGCCAGCAGCTTGGCATCGGAACGGGGGGAGACCCAGTACTTC. Full variable domain (rest looked up from reference TRBV7-9 and TRBJ2-5): DTGVSQNPRHKITKRGQNVTFRCDPISEHNRLYWYRQTLGQGPEFLTYFQNEAQLEKSRLLSDRFSAERPKGSFSTLEIQRTEQGDSAMYLCASSLASERGETQYFGPGTRLLVL.

This clone was recorded once. The V and J genes are TRBV12-3 or TRBV12-4 and TRBJ1-2; D unclear. Deletions cut 10 bases from V and 5 bases from J, with 11 bases between. The CDR3 sequence is 11 residues long. CDR3 protein: CATKEGYGYTF. In DNA, the CDR3 is TGTGCCACCAAGGAGGGTTATGGCTACACCTTC.

The chain employs TRBV6-5 and TRBJ1-3, with a weak D call TRBD1 (6 bases). The length of the CDR3 is 13 residues. CDR1 is MNHEY and CDR2 is SVGAGI in the germline V gene. The V gene lost 11 bases and the J gene lost 5 bases, with 16 bases spanning the gap. This CDR3 reads CAAKDSLRNTIYF. The CDR3 coding sequence is TGTGCCGCAAAGGACAGTTTGCGAAACACCATATATTTT.

This clone appeared once. Other nucleotide sequences from this sample produce the same CDR3. V is TRBV10-1 and J is TRBJ2-7; tentatively, D is TRBD2 (6 bases). This CDR3 has 14 residues. Trimming left V 3 bases short and J 0 bases short, with 9 bases between. Germline CDR1 and CDR2: WNHNN and SYGVQD (reference sequence). The CDR3 nucleotides read TGCGCCAGCAGTGAAGGAGGGAGCTCCTACGAGCAGTACTTC. The encoded protein is CASSEGGSSYEQYF.

This chain uses TRBV5-1 with TRBJ2-2; a weak D match, TRBD1 (5 bases). With 4 bases removed from V and 4 bases from J, the gap between germline ends came to 8 bases. CDR3 length equals 13 residues. Per germline, CDR1 SGHRS and CDR2 YFSETQ. The CDR3 nucleotides read TGCGCCAGCAGCCGACAGAGCACCGGGGAGCTGTTTTTT. This codes for CASSRQSTGELFF. The variable domain in full, with the rest retrieved from reference TRBV5-1 and TRBJ2-2, is KAGVTQTPRYLIKTRGQQVTLSCSPISGHRSVSWYQQTPGQGLQFLFEYFSETQRNKGNFPGRFSGRQFSNSRSEMNVSTLELGDSALYLCASSRQSTGELFFGEGSRLTVL.